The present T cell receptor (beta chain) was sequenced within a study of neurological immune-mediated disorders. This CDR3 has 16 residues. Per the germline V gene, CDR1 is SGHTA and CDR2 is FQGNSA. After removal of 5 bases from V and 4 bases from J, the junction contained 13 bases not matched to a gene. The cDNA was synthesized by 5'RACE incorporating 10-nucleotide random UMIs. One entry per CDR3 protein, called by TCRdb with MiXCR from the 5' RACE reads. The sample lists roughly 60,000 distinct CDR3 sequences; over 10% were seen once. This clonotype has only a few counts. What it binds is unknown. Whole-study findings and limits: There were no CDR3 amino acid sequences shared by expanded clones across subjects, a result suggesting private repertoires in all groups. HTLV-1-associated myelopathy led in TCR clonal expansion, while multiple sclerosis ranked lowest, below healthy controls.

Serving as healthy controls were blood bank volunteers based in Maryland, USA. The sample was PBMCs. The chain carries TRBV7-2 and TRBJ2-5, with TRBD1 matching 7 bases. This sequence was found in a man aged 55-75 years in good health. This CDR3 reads CASSARQGLRGETQYF. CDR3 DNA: TGTGCCAGCAGCGCTCGACAGGGCCTCCGAGGAGAGACCCAGTACTTC. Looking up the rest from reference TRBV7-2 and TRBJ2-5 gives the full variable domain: GAGVSQSPSNKVTEKGKDVELRCDPISGHTALYWYRQSLGQGLEFLIYFQGNSAPDKSGLPSDRFSAERTGGSVSTLTIQRTQQEDSAVYLCASSARQGLRGETQYFGPGTRLLVL.